Presented here are 15 T cell receptor beta chains from one specimen sequenced in a study of T cell responses to AZD1222 COVID-19 vaccine. Data came from immunoSEQ multiplex PCR; TCRdb stores just in-frame clones and leaves some out. The table includes fewer than 150,000 clones, around 86% detected once. This material consisted of peripheral blood, taken on day 0 of AZD1222 vaccination. Receptors originate from an adult in good health.

The V and J genes are TRBV5-5 and TRBJ1-5, with D unclear. V was cut by 4 bases and J by 4 bases, with 15 bases left in between. The CDR3 covers 15 residues. Germline CDR1 is SGHKS and CDR2 is YYEKEE (reference sequence). The CDR3 DNA sequence: TGTGCCAGCAGCATCGGAAGCCTGGTGAATCAGCCCCAGCATTTT. Translation: CASSIGSLVNQPQHF.

This chain connects TRBV11-2 to TRBJ2-2, with 9 positions matching TRBD2. The CDR3 runs 16 residues. Trimming at V came to 5 bases and at J to 6 bases, leaving 10 bases not matched to a gene. Looked up from germline, CDR1 is SGHAT and CDR2 is FQNNGV. For the CDR3, the DNA is TGTGCCAGCAGCCCACCGGCGAGCGGGGGGCCCGGGGAGCTGTTTTTT. Protein sequence: CASSPPASGGPGELFF. Together with reference TRBV11-2 and TRBJ2-2, the CDR3 gives the full variable domain: EAGVAQSPRYKIIEKRQSVAFWCNPISGHATLYWYQQILGQGPKLLIQFQNNGVVDDSQLPKDRFSAERLKGVDSTLKIQPAKLEDSAVYLCASSPPASGGPGELFFGEGSRLTVL.

The V gene is TRBV12-5, the J gene TRBJ1-3, with unresolved D. From germline, CDR1 is LGHNT and CDR2 FRNRAP. The CDR3 length is 15 residues. V lost 5 bases to trimming and J lost 0 bases, with 11 bases between them. CDR3 coding DNA: TGTGCTAGTGGTCCCCCCGGCAGCTCTGGAAACACCATATATTTT. It is translated as CASGPPGSSGNTIYF.

V and J are TRBV6-1 and TRBJ2-7, with D unclear. V was trimmed by 2 bases and J by 9 bases, leaving 14 bases between them. Germline V gives CDR1 MNHNS, CDR2 SASEGT. The CDR3 runs 13 residues. The CDR3, as DNA: TGTGCCAGCAGTGAAAGGTCCGGTTTGGTGCAGTACTTC. Translated, it gives CASSERSGLVQYF.

This clone was found once. CDR3 loop: CASSETGSRELFF. In DNA, the CDR3 is TGTGCCAGCAGTGAGACAGGGTCGAGGGAGCTGTTTTTT. The chain couples TRBV6-1 to TRBJ2-2, with 7 bases identical to TRBD1. The V segment lost 3 bases and the J segment 9 bases; nucleotides outside the gene matches: 4. The CDR3 consists of 13 residues. The germline gives CDR1 MNHNS, CDR2 SASEGT.

This chain links TRBV7-9 with TRBJ1-2; a possible D gene is TRBD1 (5 bases). V lost 5 bases, J lost 7 bases, and 17 bases lay in between. The germline V gene encodes CDR1 SEHNR and CDR2 FQNEAQ (reference sequence). There are 14 residues in the CDR3. The CDR3 loop is CASSPAGGFGGYTF. CDR3 nucleotides: TGTGCCAGCAGCCCAGCGGGGGGGTTTGGTGGCTACACCTTC.

The chain links TRBV19 to TRBJ1-2; D unclear. The CDR3 contains 14 residues. The germline CDR1 and CDR2 sequences are LNHDA and SQIVND (reference sequence). Between the trimmed V and J ends, which lost 4 bases and 3 bases, there was a span of 12 bases. Written as DNA, the CDR3 is TGTGCCAGTAGTACCTCGGACTCGGACTATGGCTACACCTTC. Amino acids: CASSTSDSDYGYTF.

V is TRBV2 and J is TRBJ1-4; 10 nucleotides align to TRBD1. After removal of 4 bases from V and 8 bases from J, the junction contained 10 bases not matched to a gene. CDR3 length equals 16 residues. Germline values: CDR1 SNHLY, CDR2 FYNNEI. CDR3 residues: CASSGTGGLMGEKLFF. DNA for the CDR3: TGTGCCAGCAGTGGGACAGGGGGACTAATGGGAGAAAAACTGTTTTTT.

This clone has a single count. V gene TRBV3-1 (or the pseudogene TRBV3-2) combines with J gene TRBJ2-7; a weak D match, TRBD2 (5 bases). The CDR3 has 12 residues. The germline V gene encodes CDR1 LGHDT and CDR2 YNNKEL (reference sequence). Trimming shortened V by 2 bases and J by 7 bases, and 9 bases separated the two germline ends. Written as DNA, the CDR3 is TGTGCCAGCAGCCAATTTTCGGGGGAGCAGTACTTC. Protein: CASSQFSGEQYF.

This chain links TRBV4-2 with TRBJ1-5; no clear D. V gave up 0 bases and J gave up 3 bases, with 3 bases separating them. The CDR3 consists of 13 residues. Germline V gene lookup returns CDR1 LGHNA and CDR2 YNFKEQ. In DNA, the CDR3 is TGTGCCAGCAGCCAAGATTACAATCAGCCCCAGCATTTT. It codes for CASSQDYNQPQHF.

The rearrangement links TRBV19 to TRBJ1-1; tentatively, D is TRBD1 (5 bases). The length of the CDR3 is 16 residues. Germline CDR1 is LNHDA and CDR2 is SQIVND (reference sequence). V lost 1 base and J 0 bases, leaving 12 bases between the germline ends. In DNA form, the CDR3 reads TGTGCCAGTAGTATAGGACTCGGGGCGGTGAACACTGAAGCTTTCTTT. It codes for CASSIGLGAVNTEAFF.

This clone has just a few counts. The chain couples TRBV19 to TRBJ1-6, with D unclear. Germline-derived CDR1 and CDR2 are LNHDA and SQIVND (reference sequence). V dropped 3 bases and J dropped 7 bases, with 7 bases sitting between them. CDR3 length: 13 amino acids. Here the CDR3 DNA reads TGTGCCAGTAGTATCGCAGTGAATTCACCCCTCCACTTT. Residues: CASSIAVNSPLHF. The full variable domain, rest sourced from reference TRBV19 and TRBJ1-6, is DGGITQSPKYLFRKEGQNVTLSCEQNLNHDAMYWYRQDPGQGLRLIYYSQIVNDFQKGDIAEGYSVSREKKESFPLTVTSAQKNPTAFYLCASSIAVNSPLHFGNGTRLTVT.

The gene calls are TRBV5-4 and TRBJ1-1, with TRBD1 identical over 10 bases. Germline CDR1 is SGHNT and CDR2 is YYREEE (reference sequence). Trimming took 1 base from V and 4 from J; bases not matched to a gene: 1. The CDR3 runs to 14 residues. The CDR3 DNA reads TGTGCCAGCAGCTTGTGGACAGGGGGCACTGAAGCTTTCTTT. The encoded protein is CASSLWTGGTEAFF.

This chain connects TRBV20-1 to TRBJ2-1; no firm D call. CDR1 and CDR2 from the germline V gene are DFQATT and SNEGSKA (reference sequence). The CDR3 runs to 11 residues. The CDR3 DNA reads TGCAGGCCAGACACCGACAATGAGCAGTTCTTC. Residues: CRPDTDNEQFF.

The chain couples TRBV21-1 to TRBJ2-3; whether TRBD2, the table's D call, matches the DNA was not checked. TRBV21-1 is deemed a pseudogene. The length of the CDR3 is 15 residues. DNA for the CDR3: TGTGCCAGCAGTCTAGCGGGGGGAAACACAGATACGCAGTATTTT. Translated, it gives CASSLAGGNTDTQYF.